The clone carrying this T cell receptor (beta chain) was counted only a few times. As yet, its antigen is unknown. This record comes from a study of beta chain features in type 1 diabetes. Overall study: Over all samples combined, fewer than 130,000,000 sorted cells were examined. Study conclusions and caveats: PCR could preferentially amplify shorter templates, alike in patients and controls. All four CD4+ subsets from Type 1 diabetes patients carried moderately but significantly shorter TCRB CDR3s.

Isolation of CD4+ naive, central memory, regulatory and stem cell-like memory cells was achieved by sorting via CD45RO/CCR7/CD25/CD127/CD95/CD27. The CDR3 extends over 13 amino acids. CDR1 and CDR2 from the germline V gene are SNHLY and FYNNEI. V lost 5 bases and J lost 8, with 13 bases in between. What was sequenced were expressed TCRB transcripts, since all of the isolated RNA had been reverse transcribed. Some clones are missing from TCRdb's copy, which holds only in-frame ones; the method was immunoSEQ multiplex PCR. The sample has hundreds of thousands of clones; 11% to 15% are singletons. V is TRBV2 and J is TRBJ2-1, with D possibly matching TRBD2 (5 bases). The specimen sequenced was naive CD4+ T cells from blood. The origin of this receptor is a man between 18 and 29 years old with type 1 diabetes. This CDR3 is CASSQDLADEQFF. Here the CDR3 DNA reads TGTGCCAGCAGTCAAGACCTAGCTGATGAGCAGTTCTTC. Filled out from reference TRBV2 and TRBJ2-1, the complete variable domain reads EPEVTQTPSHQVTQMGQEVILRCVPISNHLYFYWYRQILGQKVEFLVSFYNNEISEKSEIFDDQFSVERPDGSNFTLKIRSTKLEDSAMYFCASSQDLADEQFFGPGTRLTVL.